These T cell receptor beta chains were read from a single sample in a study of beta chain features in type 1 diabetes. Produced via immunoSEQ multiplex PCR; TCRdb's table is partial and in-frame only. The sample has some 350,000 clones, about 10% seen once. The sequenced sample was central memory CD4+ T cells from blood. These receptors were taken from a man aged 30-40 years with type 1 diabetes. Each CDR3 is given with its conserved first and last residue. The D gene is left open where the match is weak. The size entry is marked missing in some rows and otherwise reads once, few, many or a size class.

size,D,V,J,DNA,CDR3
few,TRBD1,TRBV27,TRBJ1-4,TGTGCCAGCAGTTTAAAGGGGGCGCGGGAAAAACTGTTTTTT,CASSLKGAREKLFF
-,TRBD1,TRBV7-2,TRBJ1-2,TGTGCCAGCAGCCCCGACAGGGCCCGTGGCTACACCTTC,CASSPDRARGYTF
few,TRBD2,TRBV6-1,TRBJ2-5,TGTGCCAGCAGCCCTCGGGAGGGATACCAAGAGACCCAGTACTTC,CASSPREGYQETQYF
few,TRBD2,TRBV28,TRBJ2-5,TGTGCCAGCAGTTCCCCGGGTAGCGGGAGGGCTCGAGGGGAGACCCAGTACTTC,CASSSPGSGRARGETQYF
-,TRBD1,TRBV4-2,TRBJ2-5,TGTGCCAGCAGCTCCGGGACAGGGGGCCAAGAGACCCAGTACTTC,CASSSGTGGQETQYF
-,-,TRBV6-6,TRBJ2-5,TGTGCCAGCAGAAGGGACGGCCAAGAGACCCAGTACTTC,CASRRDGQETQYF
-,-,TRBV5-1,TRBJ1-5,TGCGCCAGCAGCTTGGGGCAGGACGGGAGCAATCAGCCCCAGCATTTT,CASSLGQDGSNQPQHF
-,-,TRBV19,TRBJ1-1,TGTGCCAGTAGTAAGTTGACAGGAGTGAACACTGAAGCTTTCTTT,CASSKLTGVNTEAFF
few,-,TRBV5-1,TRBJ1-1,TGCGCCAGCAGCTTGGCCACTTTGAACACTGAAGCTTTCTTT,CASSLATLNTEAFF
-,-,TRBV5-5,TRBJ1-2,TGTGCCAGCAGCTTGCAGGCAGGGGCAACCTATGGCTACACCTTC,CASSLQAGATYGYTF